The clone carrying this TCR beta chain came up many times. This sample was taken from a study of early T cells in non-severe SARS-CoV-2 infection. In TCRdb, the 5' RACE reads were re-called with MiXCR into one record per CDR3 protein. The sample contains around 80,000 distinct CDR3 sequences, about 9.4% of which appear only once. Germline V gene sequence: CDR1 SGHTA, CDR2 FQGNSA. V gave up 8 bases and J gave up 1 base, with 19 bases separating them. CDR3 length: 16 residues. The rearrangement links TRBV7-2 to TRBJ2-3; D uncertain. This sequence originates from an adult who was a healthcare worker with PCR-confirmed SARS-CoV-2 infection or an uninfected control (not recorded which). This material consisted of whole blood, taken at baseline. CDR3: CASAPGEALGTDTQYF. Written as DNA, the CDR3 is TGTGCCAGCGCCCCGGGTGAGGCTCTGGGCACAGATACGCAGTATTTT.